The sequence of this T cell receptor (beta chain) was determined in a study of CD8+CD57+ T cells in acquired aplastic anemia. At the level of the study: Healthy donors yielded some 11 million CD4+ cell reads on average. Broader study findings: The study identified roughly 29 CD8+ CDR3 sequences shared by patients and controls.

TCR beta VDJ and CDR3 profiles were obtained from a genomic DNA template. Via MiXCR, TCRdb re-called the reads, giving one row per CDR3 protein. The table includes about 100,000 distinct CDR3 sequences, about half detected once. Many counts were recorded for this clonotype. Its target is not known. The origin of this receptor is a human donor in good health, serving as a control. The specimen sequenced was sorted CD4+, CD8+, or CD8+CD57+ T cells (not recorded which) from PBMCs.

The DNA for the CDR3 is TGTGCCAGCAGCGTAGAGTACGGGTTGGGTGAAGCTTTCTTT. Translating gives CASSVEYGLGEAFF. This chain links TRBV9 with TRBJ1-1; no firm D call. Germline CDR1 and CDR2: SGDLS and YYNGEE. The CDR3 contains 14 residues. Deletions cut 0 bases from V and 7 bases from J, with 13 bases between. The full variable domain, in which reference TRBV9 and TRBJ1-1 provide the parts outside the CDR3, is DSGVTQTPKHLITATGQRVTLRCSPRSGDLSVYWYQQSLDQGLQFLIQYYNGEERAKGNILERFSAQQFPDLHSELNLSSLELGDSALYFCASSVEYGLGEAFFGQGTRLTVV.